Listed here is a single T cell receptor beta chain. Its antigen is still unknown. Nothing much larger sits one base from this clone, and base qualities are not available. Taken from the germline V gene (reference sequence), the CDR1 and CDR2 loops are SEHNR and FQNEAQ. V is shortened by 5 bases, J by 6 bases, and the region joining them spans 11 bases. From its cysteine to its phenylalanine, the CDR3 spans 13 amino acids. Only CDR3 DNA remains: 39 bases, in frame from the first base. Receptor amplification or capture employed 5' RACE. Sequencing used an Illumina HiSeq 2500. A second about 7 to 11 cycle PCR used a sample-barcoded 5' primer and a J-beta primer mix. Each TCR beta cDNA molecule received a unique molecular identifier from a template-switch 5' adaptor carrying 12 random nucleotides. At least 2.5 million CDR3-containing paired-end reads were obtained from each sample. First-strand cDNA was synthesized from all RNA with the Mint cDNA synthesis kit, primed by a TRBC-specific oligonucleotide. After uracil-DNA glycosylase treatment, a first 18-cycle PCR used universal primers M1SS and BC2_uni_R on all cDNA. In the source study's methods: For normalization, 1 million high-quality reads were randomly selected from each sample, with every read carrying a distinct molecular identifier. Reads sharing molecular identifiers were discarded rather than binned into consensus sequences. MiTCR, run with a Q25 quality threshold and the strictest error-elimination algorithm, handled CDR3 identification, clonotype clustering and error correction. Lower-bound total TCR beta diversity was estimated with a nonparametric unseen species model using Euler transformation. TCRdb reprocessing: public reads trimmed at Q25 with fastp, clones called with MiXCR, in-frame beta chains kept. Each record represents a unique CDR3 protein, reported with the most common genes and DNA among its rows. V and J calls and clone size were set by TCRdb, not the authors. The sample has 750,000 to 950,000 distinct CDR3 sequences on record, around a quarter of them singletons. The ten largest make up less than 3.5% of the sample.

The roughly 39 donors, aged about 6 to 95 years, were systemically healthy Caucasian individuals from Russia. Each donor gave ten milliliters of peripheral blood, collected into EDTA-treated Vacutainer tubes. PBMCs were isolated by Ficoll-Paque density-gradient centrifugation, with at least 7 million obtained per sample. Total RNA, at least 5 micrograms per sample, was extracted from PBMCs with Trizol reagent. For every donor, flow cytometry on a PBMC aliquot measured the percentage of naive CD45RAhigh/CD27high T cells. These data come from a study of blood T cells in healthy people across ages (dated by TCRdb to between 2014 and 2016). About the full investigation: In model experiments, template switching captured about one uniquely barcoded TCR beta cDNA molecule for every two T cells. The study analyzed two additional independent replicas of 1 million unique cDNA reads from the same blood draw for two donors, one aged 18 to 30 and one aged 80 or older. The study measured age-related changes in TCR beta repertoire diversity using deep sequencing normalized with unique cDNA molecular identifiers. Donors were grouped into four age groups: young (average approximately 15 years), middle-aged (around 39), aged (around 62) and long-lived (around 82). Results the study describes overall, beyond this receptor: Bulk unsorted PBMC profiling prevented conclusive comparison of naive and antigen-experienced compartments. There was a strong correlation between observed TCR beta diversity and the percentage of naive T cells measured by flow cytometry. Estimates of total diversity from one million sequenced T cells were regarded as lower bounds and underestimates. As age increased, observed TCR beta diversity per million T cells dropped in a roughly linear way, and a significant reduction was already evident by age roughly 40. Compared with the aged group, more naive CD4+ T cells, fewer expanded clones and increased TCR diversity were shown by the long-lived group, suggesting age selection. Because donor CMV infection status was unknown, age-related changes in expanded clonotypes were potentially confounded.

These data were likewise used in another study, on T cells of mothers and their children. Per the second study: Nine systemically healthy Caucasian individuals, comprising three mothers and their six children, were included as donors. cDNA synthesis consumed the entire amount of extracted RNA, loaded at around 1.5 ug RNA in each 15 ul reaction. Sample barcodes and 2-4 random nucleotides were added via the M1S primer in the second PCR. Each mother yielded over 8.5 million TCR beta CDR3 reads and each child 2.5 million to 3 million reads. Thymic selection shapes the output of TCR recombination in a similar way in related and unrelated pairs, and inherited differences have a minor effect. Normalized repertoire overlap in related mother-child pairs was always slightly higher than in unrelated mother-child pairs, but the difference was never significant. Persistent microchimeric T cell clones were not detected, at a sensitivity of approximately 100 clones per million clonotypes. The study used deep NGS to compare TCR beta repertoires of mothers and children, seeking features distinguishing related mother-child pairs from unrelated individuals. Mothers averaged around 43 +/- 4 years of age and children averaged about 12 +/- 4 years. After adapter ligation with NEBNext reagents, the libraries were sequenced on Illumina HiSeq 2000 with 100+100 nt paired-end reads. To avoid cross-contamination, the mother libraries and the child libraries were prepared a month apart and sequenced in separate runs. For each donor, between about 450,000 and 2,300,000 distinct TCR beta clonotypes were identified. Naive TCR beta clonotypes were estimated from low-frequency clonotypes matched to each donor's FACS-determined naive share, without sorting.

Recombination joined TRBV7-9 with TRBJ1-3; a confident D gene designation cannot be given. The sample taken for sequencing was blood. The sequence was obtained from a boy aged 5-17 years in good health. The CDR3 reads as follows: CASSPTRINTIYF. The sequenced DNA: TGTGCCAGCAGCCCGACGCGGATAAACACCATATATTTT.